This TCR beta chain was found in a study of blood T cells in healthy people across ages. For the second PCR, which ran for roughly 6 to 12 cycles, a sample-barcoded 5' primer and a J-beta primer mix were used. Each CDR3 protein gets one entry after TCRdb re-called the 5' RACE reads with MiXCR. The repertoire holds 800,000 to 950,000 distinct CDR3 sequences, with 25% to 35% as singletons. Germline CDR1 is SNHLY and CDR2 is FYNNEI. The CDR3 runs 13 residues. V lost 6 bases, J lost 7 bases, and 13 bases lay in between. These records were also assigned to another study, of T cells of mothers and their children.

The sample taken for sequencing was blood. This clonotype was sampled from a woman between 40 and 50 years old in good health. V is TRBV2 and J is TRBJ1-5; D uncertain. The CDR3 DNA sequence: TGTGCCAGCAGAGGATACATAGGACAGCCCCAGCATTTT. Translation: CASRGYIGQPQHF. Drawing the rest from reference TRBV2 and TRBJ1-5, the complete variable domain is EPEVTQTPSHQVTQMGQEVILRCVPISNHLYFYWYRQILGQKVEFLVSFYNNEISEKSEIFDDQFSVERPDGSNFTLKIRSTKLEDSAMYFCASRGYIGQPQHFGDGTRLSIL.